This T cell receptor beta chain was sequenced for a study of identical twins (dated by TCRdb to about 2016). About the investigation overall: To test whether fetal clonotypes persist, this study deep-sequenced TCR alpha and beta repertoires from monozygotic twins, from unrelated adults of various ages, and from cord blood. Replicate twin experiments were performed at different times using different library preparation protocols to rule out contamination.

Receptor libraries were prepared by 5' RACE. TCRdb shows the sequencer as Illumina HiSeq 2000. A universal primer binding site was added through template switching, and the final cDNA carried a unique molecular identifier so that TCR cDNA molecules could be counted accurately. Specific primers in the conserved constant-segment region were used to synthesize first-strand cDNA for TCR alpha and beta chains. Each cDNA library was double barcoded, with a SMART-Mk sample barcode plus Illumina barcodes, to control for contamination. TruSeq adapter sequences and Illumina sample barcodes were added in two successive PCR steps. Sequencing of the TCR alpha and beta cDNA libraries was done on the Illumina HiSeq platform using custom primers. The study's own analysis went as follows. MiGEC was used to process raw reads and extract unique molecular identifiers, and MiXCR was used to find CDR3 positions. For each individual, recombination models were inferred using an EM algorithm with the repgenHMM and IGoR tools. Shared clonotype analysis was performed with the tcR package in R, normalizing sharing by the product of cloneset sizes. Out-of-frame nonproductive sequences were analyzed to study raw recombination free of thymic and clonal selection effects. Through fastp at Q25 and MiXCR, TCRdb rebuilt clones from the public reads, retaining in-frame beta chains. Each record represents a unique CDR3 protein, reported with the most common genes and DNA among its rows. The V and J calls shown here were made by TCRdb, not taken from the authors' results. The sample table lists 300,000 to 400,000 distinct CDR3 sequences, about 9% of them with a count of one. The top ten clones comprise under 10% of the sample.

Here is what the overall study found, with its caveats: Conclusions relied on cross-sectional statistical analysis, since the same donors could not be followed over many years. Out-of-frame TCR alpha sequences shared between twins showed an excess of low generation-probability sequences compared with coincidental sharing between unrelated individuals. In monozygotic twins, out-of-frame TCR alpha sharing was systematically underestimated by recombination models, although the models agreed with sharing between unrelated individuals. Invariant T cells such as MAIT and iNKT could partly confound zero-insertion analyses, though diverse VJ usage argued against this for most clonotypes. Excess twin sharing in beta out-of-frame sequences was weaker because fewer shared sequences lowered the signal-to-noise ratio. Fewer insertions were carried by abundant cord blood beta clonotypes, a similar but weaker trend appeared in young adult naive repertoires, and no such trend appeared in memory repertoires.

Between the V and J ends, shortened by 2 bases and 9 bases respectively, the junction contains 14 bases. Via the germline V gene (reference sequence), CDR1 is WNHNN and CDR2 SYGVQD. There are 14 amino acids in the CDR3, from cysteine to phenylalanine inclusive. The CDR3 DNA has 42 bases and is translated from base 1. This clonotype has only a few counts. It has no known antigen specificity. No much larger clone exists at a distance of one base, and base qualities are not known. Every donor was a healthy Caucasian. Three unrelated non-twin adults were additionally sequenced: a male aged 18 to 29, a male aged 50 to 60 and a female aged 50 to 60. Using Miltenyi CD45RO+ enrichment and human naive T-cell isolation kits, memory (CD45RO+) and naive T cells were isolated from PBMC.

Source material: naive T cells sorted from blood. The cell subset or site label, read with the paper, signifies: cells isolated with a human naive T-cell isolation kit. This sequence was found in a woman in her 50s in good health. Recombination connected TRBV10-1 to TRBJ2-1, with no D gene named confidently. The sequenced DNA: TGCGCCAGCAGTGAGACAAGGGTCTTAGGTGAGCAGTTCTTC. Its product reads: CASSETRVLGEQFF.